These T cell receptor beta chains were read from a single sample in a study of cytomegalovirus exposure and HLA in healthy donors. Some clones are missing from TCRdb's copy, which holds only in-frame ones; the method was immunoSEQ multiplex PCR. Of under 200,000 clones in the sample, 65% to 70% were seen once. Sequenced material: PBMCs. All receptors derive from a woman aged 18 to 35 in good health and CMV-seropositive. Both conserved end residues are part of each CDR3. A D gene is named only where the DNA matches it firmly. Size values are once, few and many counts, or a class for expanded clones, and some rows have none.

j_call d_call v_call clone_size cdr3_nt cdr3_aa
TRBJ2-3 NA TRBV9 once TGTGCCAGCAGCGTAATATCGAGCACAGATACGCAGTATTTT CASSVISSTDTQYF
TRBJ1-1 NA TRBV19 NA TGTGCCAGTAGTAGTTGGGCGGGAAACACTGAAGCTTTCTTT CASSSWAGNTEAFF
TRBJ1-5 NA TRBV4-1 few TGCGCCAGCAGCCGCTCGACAGACAATCAGCCCCAGCATTTT CASSRSTDNQPQHF
TRBJ2-2 TRBD1 TRBV5-1 once TGCGCCAGCAGCCACCCCCGGGACAGGGGGCAGTCGGGAAACACCGGGGAGCTGTTTTTT CASSHPRDRGQSGNTGELFF
TRBJ2-2 NA TRBV4-3 NA TGCGCCAGCAGCCACGAGTCGACAGTGATCGCGTCGGACACCGGGGAGCTGTTTTTT CASSHESTVIASDTGELFF
TRBJ2-7 TRBD2 TRBV7-2 NA TGTGCCAGCAGCTCAGGACTAGCGACCCTCCAGCAGTACTTC CASSSGLATLQQYF
TRBJ2-1 TRBD1 TRBV6-5 few TGTGCCAGCAGTTACTCTGGGACAGGGGGTCAAAATGAGCAGTTCTTC CASSYSGTGGQNEQFF
TRBJ2-5 TRBD1 TRBV30 NA TGTGCCTGGGGGGGTCCATTAGGGGGCCTCCAAGAGACCCAGTACTTC CAWGGPLGGLQETQYF
TRBJ1-2 TRBD1 TRBV28 NA TGTGCCAGCAGTTTGGGACAGAACTATGGCTACACCTTC CASSLGQNYGYTF
TRBJ2-7 TRBD1 TRBV5-1 NA TGCGCCAGCAGCTCGAGTCCGGGACAGGGGTACCACGAGCAGTACTTC CASSSSPGQGYHEQYF
TRBJ2-7 TRBD2 TRBV7-3 NA TGTGCCAGCAGCCTCACTAGCGGGAGGGCCTCCGAGCAGTACTTC CASSLTSGRASEQYF
TRBJ1-1 TRBD1 TRBV19 few TGTGCCAGTAGTACGAAGACAGGGATAGTGGCTTTCTTT CASSTKTGIVAFF
TRBJ1-5 NA TRBV5-1 NA TGCGCCAGCAGCTTGGACGCCTATAGCAATCAGCCCCAGCATTTT CASSLDAYSNQPQHF
TRBJ1-5 NA TRBV2 NA TGTGCCAGCAGTGAAGGGATAGGGACGGGGGGCAATCAGCCCCAGCATTTT CASSEGIGTGGNQPQHF
TRBJ2-7 TRBD2 TRBV27 NA TGTGCCAGCAGCCTCTTAGCGGGAGCGACTTCCAACGAGCAGTACTTC CASSLLAGATSNEQYF
TRBJ1-2 NA TRBV7-8 NA TGTGCCAGCAGCCCGAGAGGACTGTCGACTTATGGCTACACCTTC CASSPRGLSTYGYTF
TRBJ1-5 NA TRBV19 NA TGTGCCAGTAAACGAGGGGGGGACATCTTGCAGCCCCAGCATTTT CASKRGGDILQPQHF
TRBJ2-7 NA TRBV5-1 NA TGCGCCAGCAGCTTGAACTTCCAGGCGATGGGTTTCGCCTACGAGCAGTACTTC CASSLNFQAMGFAYEQYF
TRBJ2-7 TRBD1 TRBV5-4 few TGTGCCAGCAGCTATCCCCAGGGGGCCCAAACCTACGAGCAGTACTTC CASSYPQGAQTYEQYF
TRBJ2-3 NA TRBV5-1 NA TGCGCCAGCAGCTTGGAAGGTCGGACTCCTAGCACAGATACGCAGTATTTT CASSLEGRTPSTDTQYF
TRBJ2-7 TRBD2 TRBV30 NA TGTGCCTGGAGTGTACTAGCGGGGGCTTACGAGCAGTACTTC CAWSVLAGAYEQYF
TRBJ1-2 TRBD1 TRBV27 NA TGTGCCAGCAGTTTTACAGGGGGCTATGGCTACACCTTC CASSFTGGYGYTF
TRBJ2-5 TRBD1 TRBV11-1 few TGTGCCAGCAGCCATCCCGGGACAGGGAAAGAGACCCAGTACTTC CASSHPGTGKETQYF
TRBJ1-1 TRBD1 TRBV30 NA TGTGCCTGGAGTCGGACAGGTGCAACCACTGAAGCTTTCTTT CAWSRTGATTEAFF
TRBJ2-5 TRBD1 TRBV9 NA TGTGCCAGCAGCGTAGCGGGACAGGCGAGGGGGACCCAGTACTTC CASSVAGQARGTQYF
TRBJ1-5 NA TRBV30 NA TGTGCCTGGAGTGTACGGTGGAGGGAGGGGATCTATCAGCCCCAGCATTTT CAWSVRWREGIYQPQHF
TRBJ1-1 NA TRBV6-1 NA TGTGCCAGCAGAGGAAGGGGCGGTATGAACACTGAAGCTTTCTTT CASRGRGGMNTEAFF
TRBJ1-2 NA TRBV4-3 once TGCGCCAGCAGCCCCGGAGGAGGATTAAGCTATGGCTACACCTTC CASSPGGGLSYGYTF
TRBJ1-5 TRBD1 TRBV30 NA TGTGCCTGGAGTACCCAGGGACAGGGGGGCGGGCAGCCCCAGCATTTT CAWSTQGQGGGQPQHF
TRBJ2-7 NA TRBV25-1 NA TGTGCCAGCAGTGTCGGCGGGTCGGACTACGAGCAGTACTTC CASSVGGSDYEQYF
TRBJ2-5 TRBD2 TRBV7-2 NA TGTGCCAGCACCCCGAGACTAGCGGGTGTGGAGACCCAGTACTTC CASTPRLAGVETQYF
TRBJ1-5 TRBD1 TRBV28 NA TGTGCCAGCAGACTAACGGGACAGGGGTATCAGCCCCAGCATTTT CASRLTGQGYQPQHF
TRBJ1-2 NA TRBV27 NA TGTGCCAGCAGTGCCAGCGGGGGATCGAGCGACTATGGCTACACCTTC CASSASGGSSDYGYTF
TRBJ2-1 TRBD2 TRBV19 NA TGTGCCAGTAGTACCGGGACTAGTCTCAATGAGCAGTTCTTC CASSTGTSLNEQFF
TRBJ2-1 TRBD2 TRBV28 NA TGTGCCAGCAGCTTATCGAAAGGACTAGGGAGCTCCTACAATGAGCAGTTCTTC CASSLSKGLGSSYNEQFF
TRBJ2-1 TRBD2 TRBV5-1 NA TGCGCCAGCAGCGAACCGAGCGGGAGTAGGTGGAATGAGCAGTTCTTC CASSEPSGSRWNEQFF
TRBJ2-2 NA TRBV4-3 NA TGCGCCAGCAGCCAAGACGGCCGCGGAGACACCGGGGAGCTGTTTTTT CASSQDGRGDTGELFF
TRBJ2-7 NA TRBV19 NA TGTGCCAGTAAGTCGGCGGGGTCCTACGAGCAGTACTTC CASKSAGSYEQYF
TRBJ1-2 NA TRBV27 NA TGTGCCAGCAGCCAAACAGGGAGGGGCTATGGCTACACCTTC CASSQTGRGYGYTF
TRBJ1-5 NA TRBV5-3 NA TGTGCCAGAAGCAGCAATAATCAGCCCCAGCATTTT CARSSNNQPQHF
TRBJ1-1 NA TRBV7-8 few TGTGCCAGCAGCTTAGTAACGGGAATGAACACTGAAGCTTTCTTT CASSLVTGMNTEAFF
TRBJ1-1 NA TRBV7-2 NA TGTGCCAGCAGCTTGCAGGATAACACTGAAGCTTTCTTT CASSLQDNTEAFF
TRBJ2-3 TRBD2 TRBV2 NA TGTGCCAGCGGAGAGCGGGAGAGGTCAGATACGCAGTATTTT CASGERERSDTQYF
TRBJ2-1 TRBD2 TRBV9 NA TGTGCCAGCAGCGTAGAGGGACTAGCGGGAAATGAGCAGTTCTTC CASSVEGLAGNEQFF
TRBJ2-3 NA TRBV30 NA TGTGCCTGGAGTGTAACGGGGAGACACGGTGGCACGCAGTATTTT CAWSVTGRHGGTQYF
TRBJ1-1 NA TRBV9 NA TGTGCCAGCAACTTTGGACAGCTTAACACTGAAGCTTTCTTT CASNFGQLNTEAFF
TRBJ2-3 TRBD1 TRBV30 NA TGTGCCTGGAGTAGGGGGACAGGCTTCACAGATACGCAGTATTTT CAWSRGTGFTDTQYF
TRBJ1-1 NA TRBV7-6 NA TGTGCCAGCAGCTTAGCGGTGTCAGGGAACACTGAAGCTTTCTTT CASSLAVSGNTEAFF
TRBJ1-2 NA TRBV4-2 NA TGTGCCAGCAGCCAAGTACAGGTTATTAGCGGCTACACCTTC CASSQVQVISGYTF
TRBJ2-1 NA TRBV5-1 NA TGCGCCAGCAGGGCGGGGTACAATGAGCAGTTCTTC CASRAGYNEQFF
TRBJ2-3 TRBD2 TRBV5-1 NA TGCGCCAGCAGCTTGGTTACGCCTAGCGGGACAGATACGCAGTATTTT CASSLVTPSGTDTQYF
TRBJ2-2 TRBD2 TRBV6-1 NA TGTGCCAGCAAAGCGGGGGGGCCTACCGGGGAGCTGTTTTTT CASKAGGPTGELFF